These 2 T cell receptor beta chains were sequenced from one sample in a study of response to subunit inactivated influenza vaccine. TCRdb re-derived calls from the RT-PCR reads in MiXCR, one entry per CDR3 protein. Of about 480,000 distinct CDR3 sequences listed, roughly 25% are singletons. The specimen comprised CD4+ T cells sorted from PBMCs, sampled about 5 days after vaccination. The receptor source for this set is a man between 45 and 60 years old who received an inactivated influenza vaccine.

This clonotype was detected a few times. The J gene is TRBJ2-5, the V gene TRBV12-3 or TRBV12-4, with D maybe TRBD2 (7 bases). Trimming took off 8 bases at V and 4 bases at J, with 14 bases between the two ends. This CDR3 has 13 amino acids. CDR3 in DNA: TGTGCCAGCCGCCCGGCGGGGGCAGAGACCCAGTACTTC. Its protein product is CASRPAGAETQYF.

The V and J genes are TRBV20-1 and TRBJ2-1; the D is unclear. The CDR3 totals 14 residues. The germline V and J ends were trimmed by 3 bases and 1 base, with 10 bases remaining between them. Germline-derived CDR1 and CDR2 are DFQATT and SNEGSKA (reference sequence). This CDR3 reads CSASILRSYNEQFF. The CDR3 DNA reads as TGCAGTGCTAGTATCCTGCGGTCCTACAATGAGCAGTTCTTC.